The rows below give T cell receptor beta chains drawn from one sample of a study of immune heterogeneity within non-small cell lung tumors. Each CDR3 protein gets one entry after TCRdb re-called the multiplex PCR reads with MiXCR. This table has roughly 2,000 distinct CDR3 sequences, around 25% appearing once. Sequencing was carried out using lung tumor tissue. Receptor source: a woman aged 55 to 70 with non-small cell lung cancer. The conserved cysteine and the conserved F or W are not part of the CDR3 here.

V gene	J gene	CDR3 protein
TRBV20-1	TRBJ1-6	SARESRQINSPLH
TRBV6-1	TRBJ2-3	ASSYGLLAGSTDTQY
TRBV3-2	TRBJ2-1	ASSQERLAEYNEQF
TRBV20-1	TRBJ2-2	SARGGGTGELF
TRBV20-1	TRBJ2-1	SAIPRTSGSYNEQF
TRBV6-1	TRBJ2-6	ASSEQGAGANVLT
TRBV19	TRBJ2-6	ASSTRRVLT
TRBV6-4	TRBJ2-1	ASRGPSSYNEQF
TRBV19	TRBJ2-1	ASSSPTSAAYNEQF
TRBV27	TRBJ2-7	ASSSGLAGPLEQY
TRBV2	TRBJ2-7	AIRGQGSYEQY
TRBV11-3	TRBJ2-1	ASSLLAGVDEQF
TRBV6-1	TRBJ1-5	ASRLLDRDQPQH
TRBV13	TRBJ1-3	ASSPGTARNTIY
TRBV30	TRBJ2-1	AWSVTGGGSQF
TRBV20-1	TRBJ1-1	SARGGMRGMYGQAF
TRBV12-3/TRBV12-4	TRBJ2-7	ASSLLDRGAYEQY
TRBV28	TRBJ1-3	ASSPPGRHLSGNTIY
TRBV6-1	TRBJ1-6	ASTRVRSPLH
TRBV6-1	TRBJ1-1	ASTRGMNTEAF
TRBV15	TRBJ1-6	ATSRDLRGGNSPLH
TRBV5-5	TRBJ1-6	ASSLTGTGGGSPLH
TRBV10-3	TRBJ1-5	AISPGNQPQH
TRBV12-3/TRBV12-4	TRBJ2-7	ASSNKKGTGPYGYEQY
TRBV6-2/TRBV6-3	TRBJ2-7	AGARGESYEQY
TRBV29-1	TRBJ2-3	SVSGQGGADTQY
TRBV6-2/TRBV6-3	TRBJ2-5	ASSYGVGETQY
TRBV10-3	TRBJ1-3	AISGYAGLSSENTIY
TRBV6-2/TRBV6-3	TRBJ2-2	ASSYFGVNTGELF
TRBV5-1	TRBJ2-7	ARSSYEQY
TRBV3-1	TRBJ2-7	ASSRTSGRHEQY
TRBV28	TRBJ2-7	ASSAGAKGY
TRBV19	TRBJ1-2	ATKEANLYGYT
TRBV6-1	TRBJ1-5	ASSEIWDQPQH
TRBV2	TRBJ2-1	ASGGAGGEQF
TRBV20-1	TRBJ1-5	SASRGGNQPQH
TRBV6-2/TRBV6-3	TRBJ1-5	ASSTGTGGQPQH
TRBV5-6	TRBJ2-1	ASSIQGFGQF
TRBV7-6	TRBJ2-5	ASSLSLAGGGEETQY
TRBV10-3	TRBJ2-1	AIRTRLAEGTYNEHF
TRBV7-8	TRBJ1-1	ASSLTTGGNTEAF
TRBV15	TRBJ2-3	ATSRKSFGRDTQY
TRBV24-1	TRBJ2-3	ATSDLASSGTSGNTDTQS
TRBV19	TRBJ2-1	ASSPGVYEQF
TRBV6-2/TRBV6-3	TRBJ2-3	ASSPDATSGSVVRTDTQY
TRBV12-3/TRBV12-4	TRBJ2-1	ASSSQGGGQF
TRBV5-1	TRBJ2-7	ASRGTGHTYEQY
TRBV11-2	TRBJ2-5	ASPAETQY
TRBV7-2	TRBJ2-1	ASSLQAGANEQF
TRBV18	TRBJ2-2	ASSQRGGSDTGELF
TRBV5-1	TRBJ1-6	ASSAGTGDNSPLH